The rows below give T cell receptor beta chains drawn from one sample of a study of T cell responses to AZD1222 COVID-19 vaccine. Some clones are missing from TCRdb's copy, which holds only in-frame ones; the method was immunoSEQ multiplex PCR. Of 150,000 or so clones listed, 80% to 95% are singletons. Sequencing used peripheral blood, obtained on day 0 of AZD1222 vaccination. The receptor source for this set is an adult in good health. The CDR3 runs from the conserved cysteine through the conserved F or W. D genes are given only for firm matches. Part of the rows lack a size; the others show once, few, many or a class for expanded clones.

V gene	D gene	J gene	clone size	CDR3 DNA	CDR3 protein
TRBV10-3	-	TRBJ1-5	-	TGTGCCACCGGGGCGGGGGGTGATCAGCCCCAGCATTTT	CATGAGGDQPQHF
TRBV11-2	-	TRBJ1-3	once	TGTGCCAGCAGCTTAGCCCCGGCCATCCGATTCTACTCTGGAAACACCATATATTTT	CASSLAPAIRFYSGNTIYF
TRBV27	-	TRBJ1-6	-	TGTGCCAGCAGCAGGAGAGTGTCAGGCCAAACCCATAATTCACCCCTCCACTTT	CASSRRVSGQTHNSPLHF
TRBV3-1/TRBV3-2	-	TRBJ1-3	-	TGTGCCAGCCGCTCTGGAAACACCATATATTTT	CASRSGNTIYF
TRBV5-1	-	TRBJ1-1	-	TGCGCCAGCAGCTTGGAAGGACAGCAAGGGGCTTTCTTT	CASSLEGQQGAFF
TRBV30	-	TRBJ1-5	-	TGTGCCTGGAGTGTTAATAGCAATCAGCCCCAGCATTTT	CAWSVNSNQPQHF
TRBV11-2	TRBD1	TRBJ2-3	-	TGTGCCAGCAGCTTAGAGGGACAGCCGCAGTATTTT	CASSLEGQPQYF
TRBV11-3	-	TRBJ1-4	-	TGTGCCAGCAGCTCCGAGGGACTGAGGAATGAAAAACTGTTTTTT	CASSSEGLRNEKLFF
TRBV11-1	TRBD2	TRBJ2-3	-	TGTGCCAGCAACTTAAATCTAGCGGGGGTCACAGATACGCAGTATTTT	CASNLNLAGVTDTQYF
TRBV7-2	TRBD1	TRBJ2-5	-	TGTGCCAGCAGCTCATCAGGGGGCTCGGGGGAGACCCAGTACTTC	CASSSSGGSGETQYF
TRBV29-1	TRBD1	TRBJ2-1	-	TGCAGCGTTACCGGGACAGCCCTCTTGAATGAGCAGTTCTTC	CSVTGTALLNEQFF
TRBV27	TRBD1	TRBJ1-1	once	TGTGCCAGCAGAACTGAACATGACAGGGGGGGCACTGAAGCTTTCTTT	CASRTEHDRGGTEAFF
TRBV6-6	-	TRBJ1-1	-	TGTGCCAGCAGGAACGGACAGCTCATGAACACTGAAGCTTTCTTT	CASRNGQLMNTEAFF
TRBV7-8	TRBD1	TRBJ1-2	few	TGTGCCAGCAGCTTCCGACAGGGGACTGGCTACACCTTC	CASSFRQGTGYTF
TRBV28	-	TRBJ1-3	-	TGTGCCAGCCTCCCGCGGGGGACCGCTGGAAACACCATATATTTT	CASLPRGTAGNTIYF
TRBV11-2	-	TRBJ2-1	-	TGTGCCAGCAGCTTACTACCGACGGCTAGCTCCTACAATGAGCAGTTCTTC	CASSLLPTASSYNEQFF
TRBV25-1	TRBD2	TRBJ2-2	-	TGTGCCAGCAGTGAGGCCCGGGGGGTAACCGGGGAGCTGTTTTTT	CASSEARGVTGELFF
TRBV12-3/TRBV12-4	-	TRBJ2-7	-	TGTGCCAGCAGCCCTACCTACGAGCAGTACTTC	CASSPTYEQYF
TRBV27	TRBD2	TRBJ2-3	-	TGTGCCAGCAGTTCCTCGACTAGCGGGAGAATAGATACGCAGTATTTT	CASSSSTSGRIDTQYF
TRBV4-1	-	TRBJ2-1	-	TGCGCCAGCAGCCAGGTACCCCGAGGGGAGCAGTTCTTC	CASSQVPRGEQFF
TRBV12-3/TRBV12-4	-	TRBJ1-2	-	TGTGCCAGCAGTTCCGGGACTGACTATGGCTACACCTTC	CASSSGTDYGYTF
TRBV13	-	TRBJ1-2	-	TGTGCCAGCAGCCAGGTAGGGGGAGTGAGCTACACCTTC	CASSQVGGVSYTF
TRBV9	TRBD1	TRBJ1-1	-	TGTGCCAGCAGCGCGTTACAGGGGGCGATGAACACTGAAGCTTTCTTT	CASSALQGAMNTEAFF
TRBV6-5	TRBD1	TRBJ1-4	-	TGTGCCAGCAGCGACAGGGGATCCGGTGAAAAACTGTTTTTT	CASSDRGSGEKLFF
TRBV28	-	TRBJ1-5	once	TGTGCCAGCAGCCTTTCAGGCGGTAGCAATCAGCCCCAGCATTTT	CASSLSGGSNQPQHF
TRBV3-1/TRBV3-2	-	TRBJ2-1	-	TGTGCCAGCCAGCCAACGAGGCGGGTGGAGCAGTTCTTC	CASQPTRRVEQFF
TRBV7-8	TRBD1	TRBJ1-2	-	TGTGCCAGCAGCTGGGGACCGGGACAGGGATTTTCGGGCTACACCTTC	CASSWGPGQGFSGYTF
TRBV5-4	TRBD1	TRBJ1-1	-	TGTGCCAGCAGCTTGGAAAACAGGGGAGACACTGAAGCTTTCTTT	CASSLENRGDTEAFF
TRBV10-1	TRBD1	TRBJ2-1	-	TGCGCCAGCAGCCTGACAGGGGGCGCGATCCATGAGCAGTTCTTC	CASSLTGGAIHEQFF
TRBV9	-	TRBJ1-5	-	TGTGCCAGCAGCTCCGGACAAGGCAATCAGCCCCAGCATTTT	CASSSGQGNQPQHF
TRBV7-3	TRBD2	TRBJ2-1	-	TGTGCCAGCAGCCGTGATGCGGGGGGGTACAATGAGCAGTTCTTC	CASSRDAGGYNEQFF
TRBV5-1	TRBD1	TRBJ2-3	-	TGCGCCAGCAGCTTTGGGACAGGGGGCGTTGGGACAGATACGCAGTATTTT	CASSFGTGGVGTDTQYF
TRBV4-1	-	TRBJ1-2	-	TGCGCCAGCAGCCAAGGGGCGGAAGCGCCCTATGGCTACACCTTC	CASSQGAEAPYGYTF
TRBV3-1/TRBV3-2	TRBD1	TRBJ1-3	-	TGTGCCAGCAGCCAATCGACAGGGGGTGGAAACACCATATATTTT	CASSQSTGGGNTIYF
TRBV27	-	TRBJ1-5	-	TGTGCCAGCAGTTTAGGGGGCGGCCAGCCCCAGCATTTT	CASSLGGGQPQHF
TRBV12-3/TRBV12-4	TRBD1	TRBJ2-2	-	TGTGCCAGCTGGACAGGGGGCACCGGGGAGCTGTTTTTT	CASWTGGTGELFF
TRBV27	-	TRBJ1-5	-	TGTGCCAGCAGGACAGGACTTAGCAATCAGCCCCAGCATTTT	CASRTGLSNQPQHF
TRBV25-1	-	TRBJ2-6	-	TGTGCCAGCAGTGATAGGGCAGGGCGAAATGGGGCCAACGTCCTGACTTTC	CASSDRAGRNGANVLTF
TRBV28	TRBD2	TRBJ2-7	-	TGTGCCAGCAGTGGGGGGGACGGGAGCTCCTACGAGCAGTACTTC	CASSGGDGSSYEQYF
TRBV19	-	TRBJ1-4	-	TGTGCCAGTAGTATGAGAGCAGGGCCTGGCGAAAAACTGTTTTTT	CASSMRAGPGEKLFF
TRBV27	-	TRBJ2-2	-	TGTGCCAGCAGCTCGGAGAACACCGGGGAGCTGTTTTTT	CASSSENTGELFF
TRBV7-3	TRBD2	TRBJ2-1	-	TGTGCCAGCAGCGATAGCGGGGGGGCTAGCAATGAGCAGTTCTTC	CASSDSGGASNEQFF
TRBV7-9	TRBD1	TRBJ1-4	-	TGTGCCAGCAGCTTAACCGGACAGGGAGGCGAAAAACTGTTTTTT	CASSLTGQGGEKLFF
TRBV5-1	-	TRBJ2-7	-	TGCGCCAGCAGCCCCAGCTCCTACGAGCAGTACTTC	CASSPSSYEQYF
TRBV6-5	-	TRBJ1-4	-	TGTGCCAGCAGGGACCAGGCAGCTAATGAAAAACTGTTTTTT	CASRDQAANEKLFF
TRBV19	-	TRBJ1-1	-	TGTGCCAGTAGCGCCGGGCCCAATTTAGTTTCGGCTTTCTTT	CASSAGPNLVSAFF
TRBV2	-	TRBJ1-1	-	TGTGCCAGCACCGAGGCGGGGGACACTGAAGCTTTCTTT	CASTEAGDTEAFF
TRBV7-9	-	TRBJ1-5	-	TGTGCCAGCAGCTTAGCCGGACAATTCAATCAGCCCCAGCATTTT	CASSLAGQFNQPQHF
TRBV21-1	-	TRBJ1-2	-	TGTGCCAGCAGCCTAGACAGGGGGATCGGCTATGGCTACACCTTC	CASSLDRGIGYGYTF
TRBV7-9	-	TRBJ1-4	-	TGTGCCAGCGGTGGCGAAAAACTGTTTTTT	CASGGEKLFF
TRBV14	TRBD1	TRBJ1-2	-	TGTGCCAGCAGCCTACAGACAGGGGACTATGGCTACACCTTC	CASSLQTGDYGYTF
TRBV6-5	-	TRBJ2-3	-	TGTGCCAGCAAACGGGACTCCAGCACAGATACGCAGTATTTT	CASKRDSSTDTQYF
TRBV19	-	TRBJ2-5	-	TGTGCCAGTACCCAGCGGTTAGAAGCAGAGACCCAGTACTTC	CASTQRLEAETQYF
TRBV10-3	TRBD1	TRBJ2-3	-	TGTGCCATCAGTCTTGACAGGGTCACAGATACGCAGTATTTT	CAISLDRVTDTQYF
TRBV4-2	-	TRBJ1-5	-	TGTGCCAGCAGCCAAGAGAAGGATAGCAATCAGCCCCAGCATTTT	CASSQEKDSNQPQHF
TRBV2	-	TRBJ1-6	few	TGTGCCAGCAGGCCCTTAGGTTCACCCCTCCACTTT	CASRPLGSPLHF
TRBV14	-	TRBJ2-1	-	TGTGCCAGCAGCCAAGAGAGGCAGAACTACAATGAGCAGTTCTTC	CASSQERQNYNEQFF
TRBV7-7	-	TRBJ2-3	-	TGTGCCAGCAGCTTGGGTTTCGGGGATACGCAGTATTTT	CASSLGFGDTQYF